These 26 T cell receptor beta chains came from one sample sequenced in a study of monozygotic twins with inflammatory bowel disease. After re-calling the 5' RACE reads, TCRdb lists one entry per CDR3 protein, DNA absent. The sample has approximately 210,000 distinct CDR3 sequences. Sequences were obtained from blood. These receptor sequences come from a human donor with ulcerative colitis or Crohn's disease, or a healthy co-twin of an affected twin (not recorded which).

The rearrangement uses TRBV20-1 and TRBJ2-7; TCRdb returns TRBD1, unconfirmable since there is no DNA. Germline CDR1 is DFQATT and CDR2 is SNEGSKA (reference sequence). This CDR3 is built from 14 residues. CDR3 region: CSARDSRGNYEQYF.

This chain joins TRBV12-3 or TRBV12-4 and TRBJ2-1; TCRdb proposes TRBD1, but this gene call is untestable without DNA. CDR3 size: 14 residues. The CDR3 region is CASSRGQGSYEQFF.

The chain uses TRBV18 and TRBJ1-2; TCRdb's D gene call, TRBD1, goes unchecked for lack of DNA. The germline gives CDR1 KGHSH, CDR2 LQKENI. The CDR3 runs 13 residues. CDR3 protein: CASTDRGDYGYTF.

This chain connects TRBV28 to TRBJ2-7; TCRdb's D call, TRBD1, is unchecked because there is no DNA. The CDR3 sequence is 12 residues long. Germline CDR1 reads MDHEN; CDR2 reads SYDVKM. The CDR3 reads CASSFLGGEQYF.

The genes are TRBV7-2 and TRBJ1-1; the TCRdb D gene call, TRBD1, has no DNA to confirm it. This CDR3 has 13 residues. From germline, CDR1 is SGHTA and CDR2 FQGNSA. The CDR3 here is CASRPTGSGKAFF.

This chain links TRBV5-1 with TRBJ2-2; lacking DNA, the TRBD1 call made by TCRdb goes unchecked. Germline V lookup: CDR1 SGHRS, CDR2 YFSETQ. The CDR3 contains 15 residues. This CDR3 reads CASSLRDSNTGELFF.

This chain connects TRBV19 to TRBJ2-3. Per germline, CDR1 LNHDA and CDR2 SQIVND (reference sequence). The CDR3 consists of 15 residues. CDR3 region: CASSIGRTSTDTQYF.

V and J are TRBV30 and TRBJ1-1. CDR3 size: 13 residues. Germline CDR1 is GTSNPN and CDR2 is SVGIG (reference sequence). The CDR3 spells CAWSVRGSTEAFF.

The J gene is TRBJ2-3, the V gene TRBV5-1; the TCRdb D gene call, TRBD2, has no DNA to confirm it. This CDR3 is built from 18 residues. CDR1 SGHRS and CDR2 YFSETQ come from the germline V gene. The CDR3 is CASSLGYGRREDSDTQYF.

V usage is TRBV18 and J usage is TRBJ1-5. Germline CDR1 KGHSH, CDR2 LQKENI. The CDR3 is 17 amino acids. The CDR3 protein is CASSPPWTADTVQPQHF. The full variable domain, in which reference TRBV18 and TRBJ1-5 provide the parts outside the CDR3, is NAGVMQNPRHLVRRRGQEARLRCSPMKGHSHVYWYRQLPEEGLKFMVYLQKENIIDESGMPKERFSAEFPKEGPSILRIQQVVRGDSAAYFCASSPPWTADTVQPQHFGDGTRLSIL.

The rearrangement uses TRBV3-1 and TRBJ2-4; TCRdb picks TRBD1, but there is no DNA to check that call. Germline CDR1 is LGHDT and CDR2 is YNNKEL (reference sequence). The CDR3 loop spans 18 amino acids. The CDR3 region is CASSRQGAPGLAKNIQYF.

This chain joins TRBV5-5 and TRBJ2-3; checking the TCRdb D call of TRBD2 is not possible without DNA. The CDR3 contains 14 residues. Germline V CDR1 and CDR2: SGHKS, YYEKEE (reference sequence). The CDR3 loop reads CASSFGAGTDTQYF.

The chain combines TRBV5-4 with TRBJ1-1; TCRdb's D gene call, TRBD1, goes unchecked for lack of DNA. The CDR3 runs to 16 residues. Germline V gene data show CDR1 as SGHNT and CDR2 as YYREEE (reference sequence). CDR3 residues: CASSLYWTGMNTEAFF.

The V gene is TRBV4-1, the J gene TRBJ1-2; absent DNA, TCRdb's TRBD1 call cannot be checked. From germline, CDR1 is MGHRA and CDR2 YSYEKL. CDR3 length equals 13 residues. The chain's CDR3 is CASSAGTIDGYTF.

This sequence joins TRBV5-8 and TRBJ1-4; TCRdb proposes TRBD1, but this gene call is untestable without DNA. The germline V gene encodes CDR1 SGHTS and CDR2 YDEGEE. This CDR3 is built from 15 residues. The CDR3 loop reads CASSPGSGTNEKLFF.

The CDR3 loop is CASSLQVGSEQYF. The chain employs TRBV27 and TRBJ2-7. Germline V CDR1 and CDR2: MNHEY, SMNVEV (reference sequence). This CDR3 contains 13 residues.

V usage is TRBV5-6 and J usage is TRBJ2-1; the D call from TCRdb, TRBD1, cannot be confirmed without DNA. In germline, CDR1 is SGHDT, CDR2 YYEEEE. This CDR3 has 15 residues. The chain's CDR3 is CASSFATGAYNEQFF.

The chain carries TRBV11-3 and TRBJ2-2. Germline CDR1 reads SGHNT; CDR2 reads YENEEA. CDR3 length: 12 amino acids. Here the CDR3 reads CASSLIAGELFF.

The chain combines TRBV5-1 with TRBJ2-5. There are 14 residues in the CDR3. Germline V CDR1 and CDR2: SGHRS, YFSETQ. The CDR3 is CASSWDSYQETQYF.

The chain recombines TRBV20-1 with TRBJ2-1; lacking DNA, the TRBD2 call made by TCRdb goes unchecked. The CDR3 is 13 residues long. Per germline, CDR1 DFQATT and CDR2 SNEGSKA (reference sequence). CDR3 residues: CSARGLAGAEQFF.

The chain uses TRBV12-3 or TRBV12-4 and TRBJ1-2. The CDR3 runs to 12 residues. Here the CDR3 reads CASSWNDYGYTF.

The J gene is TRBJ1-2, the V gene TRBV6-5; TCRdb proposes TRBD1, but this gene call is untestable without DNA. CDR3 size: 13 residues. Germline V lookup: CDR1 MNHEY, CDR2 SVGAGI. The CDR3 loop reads CASRGIGPYGYTF.

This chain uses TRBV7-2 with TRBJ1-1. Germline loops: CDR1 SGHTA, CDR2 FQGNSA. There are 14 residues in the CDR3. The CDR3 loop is CASSLKYANTEAFF.

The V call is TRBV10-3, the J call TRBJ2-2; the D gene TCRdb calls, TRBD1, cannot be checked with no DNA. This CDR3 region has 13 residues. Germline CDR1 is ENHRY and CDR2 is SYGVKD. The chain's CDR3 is CAIEQGETGELFF.

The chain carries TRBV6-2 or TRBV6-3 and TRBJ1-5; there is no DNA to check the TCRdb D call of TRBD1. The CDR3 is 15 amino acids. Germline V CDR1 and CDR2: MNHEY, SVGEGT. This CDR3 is CASFSGADGNQPQHF.

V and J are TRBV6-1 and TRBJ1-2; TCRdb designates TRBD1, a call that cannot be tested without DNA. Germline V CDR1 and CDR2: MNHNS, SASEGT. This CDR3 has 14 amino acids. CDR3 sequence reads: CASSDRGSDYGYTF.